This T cell receptor (beta chain) was identified in a study of spatial heterogeneity in lung cancer. Looking at the study overall: The follow-up PBMC samples were sequenced whenever they were available. The median time to follow-up was roughly two years after resection. The count of detected beta-chain sequences consistently exceeded that of alpha-chain sequences.

TCR cDNA molecules each had a unique molecular identifier. Using its own MiXCR run on the 5' RACE reads, TCRdb lists one record per CDR3 protein. The sample carries approximately 12,000 distinct CDR3 sequences, about 9.5% recorded once. Germline lookup yields CDR1 DFQATT and CDR2 SNEGSKA (reference sequence). V was shortened by 3 bases and J by 0 bases, with 9 bases between the two germline ends. This CDR3 contains 14 residues. As to time point: blood at routine non-recurrence follow-up after resection. Unsorted tumor, nontumor lung tissue or cryopreserved PBMC supplied the whole RNA. The receptor was derived from a female donor with early-stage non-small cell lung cancer. The V and J genes are TRBV20-1 and TRBJ2-1; no reliable D call. The source material was PBMCs, sampled at follow-up. The chain's CDR3 is CSARGLNSYNEQFF. For the CDR3, the DNA is TGCAGTGCTAGGGGTCTCAACTCCTACAATGAGCAGTTCTTC.